A selection of T cell receptor beta chains follows, all from one sample in a study of blood T cells in healthy people across ages. TCRdb ran MiXCR on the 5' RACE reads and lists one entry per CDR3 protein. The sample includes roughly 800,000 distinct CDR3 sequences, 55% to 75% of them seen just once. The material sequenced was blood. The receptors were sampled from a man aged 30-40 years in good health. Each CDR3 is given with its conserved first and last residue. D genes are given only for firm matches. Some rows have no size entry. The others give once, few or many, or a class for an expanded clone.

CASSQGVSGRAYEQYF TGCGCCAGCAGCCAAGGGGTCAGCGGGAGGGCCTACGAGCAGTACTTC TRBD2 TRBJ2-7 TRBV4-3 few
CASSLDLRTANYGYTF TGTGCCAGCAGCTTAGACCTCCGGACAGCCAACTATGGCTACACCTTC . TRBJ1-2 TRBV7-8 .
CSATVPGDTQYF TGCAGTGCTACGGTCCCCGGCGATACGCAGTATTTT . TRBJ2-3 TRBV20-1 many
CSAARPHSAYEQYF TGCAGTGCTGCTAGGCCTCACTCTGCCTACGAGCAGTACTTC . TRBJ2-7 TRBV20-1 .
CASSYSGPLGGYTF TGTGCCAGCAGTTATTCAGGGCCATTGGGTGGCTACACCTTC . TRBJ1-2 TRBV2 few
CASSFNPGQGRVEAFF TGTGCCAGCAGTTTTAACCCCGGACAGGGTCGGGTTGAAGCTTTCTTT TRBD1 TRBJ1-1 TRBV2 .
CAIGQGLSGANVLTF TGTGCCATCGGGCAGGGACTCTCTGGGGCCAACGTCCTGACTTTC . TRBJ2-6 TRBV10-3 few
CASSLYAYIQYF TGTGCCAGCAGTTTATATGCATACATTCAGTACTTC . TRBJ2-4 TRBV28 few
CASSLREGYYEQYF TGTGCCAGCAGCTTACGCGAGGGGTACTACGAGCAGTACTTC . TRBJ2-7 TRBV11-1 .
CASSARGLVMNTEAFF TGTGCCAGCAGCGCCCGGGGGTTGGTCATGAACACTGAAGCTTTCTTT . TRBJ1-1 TRBV9 .
CASSVQGKNNEQFF TGTGCCAGCAGCGTCCAGGGGAAAAACAATGAGCAGTTCTTC . TRBJ2-1 TRBV9 few
CASSLHRKEGEQYF TGTGCCAGCAGCCTCCACAGGAAAGAGGGCGAGCAGTACTTC . TRBJ2-7 TRBV3-1 .
CASIEAGVVNEQFF TGTGCCAGCATCGAGGCAGGGGTAGTCAATGAGCAGTTCTTC . TRBJ2-1 TRBV28 .
CASSPTDRGTQYF TGTGCCAGCTCACCGACGGACAGGGGGACCCAGTACTTC TRBD1 TRBJ2-5 TRBV18 .
CAGSFRRGGFTDTQYF TGTGCCGGCAGTTTCCGGAGGGGGGGATTCACAGATACGCAGTATTTT . TRBJ2-3 TRBV11-2 .
CASSLSSPAGVYNEQFF TGTGCCAGCAGTTTATCGTCCCCAGCGGGGGTCTACAATGAGCAGTTCTTC TRBD2 TRBJ2-1 TRBV27 .
CASSPVGEDTQYF TGTGCCAGCAGCCCCGTTGGTGAAGATACGCAGTATTTT . TRBJ2-3 TRBV3-1 few
CASSERPLGLNEKLFF TGTGCCAGCAGTGAAAGGCCATTAGGGTTGAATGAAAAACTGTTTTTT . TRBJ1-4 TRBV6-1 .
CASSLPGLGLRTGANVLTF TGTGCCAGCAGCCTCCCGGGACTAGGGTTGAGAACTGGGGCCAACGTCCTGACTTTC TRBD2 TRBJ2-6 TRBV5-6 .
CAWRKGSGELFF TGTGCCTGGAGGAAGGGTTCCGGGGAGCTGTTTTTT . TRBJ2-2 TRBV30 .
CSGRRGPDNEQFF TGCAGCGGACGCAGGGGGCCGGACAATGAGCAGTTCTTC TRBD1 TRBJ2-1 TRBV29-1 few
CGARWGSSYEQYF TGCGGTGCTAGATGGGGGAGCAGCTACGAGCAGTACTTC . TRBJ2-7 TRBV20-1 few
CSASRPYYNEQFF TGCAGTGCTAGCAGACCCTACTACAATGAGCAGTTCTTC . TRBJ2-1 TRBV20-1 .
CASSYGRGNQETQYF TGTGCCAGCAGTTATGGGAGGGGTAACCAAGAGACCCAGTACTTC TRBD2 TRBJ2-5 TRBV6-5 .
CASSEMGLRYGYTF TGTGCCAGCAGTGAAATGGGACTCCGCTATGGCTACACCTTC . TRBJ1-2 TRBV6-1 few
CASSLARYFSPDTQYF TGTGCCAGCAGCTTAGCGAGATATTTTTCACCAGATACGCAGTATTTT . TRBJ2-3 TRBV7-2 few
CAICFTIDVGEQFF TGTGCCATCTGCTTCACTATCGACGTCGGTGAGCAGTTCTTC . TRBJ2-1 TRBV10-3 .
CSVDGQVSETQYF TGCAGCGTTGACGGACAAGTCTCGGAGACCCAGTACTTC . TRBJ2-5 TRBV29-1 .
CASSQESSTPRGQYF TGTGCCAGCAGCCAAGAATCTAGCACCCCACGCGGGCAGTACTTC . TRBJ2-4 TRBV4-2 few
CSARAPVKNIQYF TGCAGTGCTAGAGCACCTGTCAAAAACATTCAGTACTTC . TRBJ2-4 TRBV20-1 .
CASLRGYNEKLFF TGTGCCAGCCTCAGGGGTTATAATGAAAAACTGTTTTTT . TRBJ1-4 TRBV6-4 .
CSVWGVYEQYF TGCAGTGTTTGGGGCGTCTACGAGCAGTACTTC . TRBJ2-7 TRBV20-1 .
CASSEPLAKNIQYF TGTGCCAGCAGCGAACCTCTAGCCAAAAACATTCAGTACTTC . TRBJ2-4 TRBV6-6 few
CASKGVTEAFF TGTGCCAGCAAGGGGGTCACTGAAGCTTTCTTT . TRBJ1-1 TRBV5-5 .
CASSLTASGSLGDTQYF TGTGCCAGCAGCTTAACCGCTAGCGGGAGTCTCGGAGATACGCAGTATTTT TRBD2 TRBJ2-3 TRBV7-2 .
CASSQDRPPLHF TGTGCCAGCAGCCAAGATAGGCCACCCCTCCACTTT . TRBJ1-6 TRBV4-2 .
CSVEAELLTDTQYF TGCAGCGTTGAAGCCGAACTTCTCACAGATACGCAGTATTTT . TRBJ2-3 TRBV29-1 .
CASSLRWGLGEQYF TGTGCCAGCAGTTTAAGGTGGGGGCTGGGGGAGCAGTACTTC . TRBJ2-7 TRBV28 many
CSVEKGGGVFTQYF TGCAGCGTTGAAAAAGGGGGAGGGGTTTTTACCCAGTACTTC . TRBJ2-5 TRBV29-1 .
CTSSLATLGGPNYGYTF TGTACCAGCAGCTTGGCCACCCTCGGGGGCCCTAACTATGGCTACACCTTC . TRBJ1-2 TRBV5-5 .